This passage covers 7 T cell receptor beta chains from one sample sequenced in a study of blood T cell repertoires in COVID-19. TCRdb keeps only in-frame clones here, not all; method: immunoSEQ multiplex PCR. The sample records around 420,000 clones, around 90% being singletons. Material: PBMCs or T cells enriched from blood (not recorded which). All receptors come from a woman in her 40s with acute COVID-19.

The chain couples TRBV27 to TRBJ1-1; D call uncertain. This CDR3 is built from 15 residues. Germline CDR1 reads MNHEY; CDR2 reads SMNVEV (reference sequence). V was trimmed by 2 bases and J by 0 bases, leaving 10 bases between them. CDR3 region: CASSLLGELNTEAFF. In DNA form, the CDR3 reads TGTGCCAGCAGTTTACTTGGGGAGCTGAACACTGAAGCTTTCTTT.

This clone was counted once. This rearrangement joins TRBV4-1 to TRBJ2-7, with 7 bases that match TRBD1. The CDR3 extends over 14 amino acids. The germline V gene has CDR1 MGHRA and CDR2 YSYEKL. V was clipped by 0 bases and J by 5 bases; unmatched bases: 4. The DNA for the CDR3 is TGCGCCAGCAGCCAAGAGACAGGGACCCACGAGCAGTACTTC. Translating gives CASSQETGTHEQYF.

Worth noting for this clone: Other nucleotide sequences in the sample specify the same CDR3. In DNA form, the CDR3 reads TGTGCCAGCAGCGTAGGTGCAGGGTTGGGAGAGACCCAGTACTTC. Protein product: CASSVGAGLGETQYF. V and J are TRBV9 and TRBJ2-5; a weak D match, TRBD1 (5 bases). Germline V gene lookup returns CDR1 SGDLS and CDR2 YYNGEE. With 0 bases removed from V and 4 bases from J, the gap between germline ends came to 13 bases. This CDR3 has 15 residues.

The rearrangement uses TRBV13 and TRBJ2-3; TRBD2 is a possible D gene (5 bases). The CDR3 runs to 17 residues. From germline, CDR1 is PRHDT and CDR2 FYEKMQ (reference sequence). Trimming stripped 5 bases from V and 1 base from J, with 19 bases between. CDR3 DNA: TGTGCCAGCAGCCACACCATACTGGACTTAGGCACAGATACGCAGTATTTT. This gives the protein CASSHTILDLGTDTQYF.

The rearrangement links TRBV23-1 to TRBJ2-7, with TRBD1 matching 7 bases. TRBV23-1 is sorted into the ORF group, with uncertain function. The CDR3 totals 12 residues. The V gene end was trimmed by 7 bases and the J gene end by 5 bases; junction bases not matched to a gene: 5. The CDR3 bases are TGCGCCAGCATAGCGACAGGGAACGAGCAGTACTTC. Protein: CASIATGNEQYF.

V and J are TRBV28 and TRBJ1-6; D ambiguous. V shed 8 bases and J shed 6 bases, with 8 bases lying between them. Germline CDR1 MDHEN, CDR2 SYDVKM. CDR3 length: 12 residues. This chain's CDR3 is CASVSGNSPLHF. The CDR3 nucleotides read TGTGCCAGCGTTTCGGGTAATTCACCCCTCCACTTT.

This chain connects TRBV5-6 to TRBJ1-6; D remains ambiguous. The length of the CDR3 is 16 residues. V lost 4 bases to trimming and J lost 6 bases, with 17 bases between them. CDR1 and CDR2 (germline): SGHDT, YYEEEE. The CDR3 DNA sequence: TGTGCCAGCAGCCTGCGCGGGCCAAACTCTAATTCACCCCTCCACTTT. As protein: CASSLRGPNSNSPLHF.